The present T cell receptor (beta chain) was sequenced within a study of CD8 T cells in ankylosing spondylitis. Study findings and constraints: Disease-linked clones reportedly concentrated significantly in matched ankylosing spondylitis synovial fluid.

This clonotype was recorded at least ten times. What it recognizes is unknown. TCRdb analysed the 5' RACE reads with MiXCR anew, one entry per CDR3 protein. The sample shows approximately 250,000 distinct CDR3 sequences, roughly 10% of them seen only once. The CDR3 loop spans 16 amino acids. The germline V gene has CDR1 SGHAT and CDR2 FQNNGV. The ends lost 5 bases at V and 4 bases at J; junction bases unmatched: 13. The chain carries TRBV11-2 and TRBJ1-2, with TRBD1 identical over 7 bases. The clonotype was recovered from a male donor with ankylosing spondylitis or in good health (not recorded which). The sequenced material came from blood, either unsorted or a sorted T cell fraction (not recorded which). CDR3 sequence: CASSLTGTADFYGYTF. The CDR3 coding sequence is TGTGCCAGCAGCCTTACCGGGACAGCGGATTTCTATGGCTACACCTTC.